This is a list of T cell receptor beta chains from one sample in a study of T-cell reconstitution after alpha-beta-depleted transplantation in children. TCRdb re-called the PCR reads with MiXCR, one entry per CDR3 protein. The sample includes hundreds of thousands of distinct CDR3 sequences, approximately 13% seen only once; the top ten take around 5.6%. This sample comprised PBMCs from the stem cell graft donor, obtained from the stem cell graft. Every receptor here comes from a human donor who donated a stem cell graft to a child with combined immunodeficiency. Each CDR3 is given with its conserved first and last residue. The D gene is left open where the match is weak. The listing skips clone size in some rows; elsewhere it reads once, few, many or a size class.

cdr3_nt | cdr3_aa | clone_size | j_call | v_call | d_call
TGTGCCAGCAGCTTAGAGGCGAAGAGCACAGATACGCAGTATTTT | CASSLEAKSTDTQYF | many | TRBJ2-3 | TRBV7-8 | -
TGTGCCAGCAGAAAGCGGGTTTCCTACAATGAGCAGTTCTTC | CASRKRVSYNEQFF | many | TRBJ2-1 | TRBV12-3/TRBV12-4 | -
TGCGCCAGCAGCTTGGGGACTAGCGCAGAGACCCAGTACTTC | CASSLGTSAETQYF | - | TRBJ2-5 | TRBV5-1 | TRBD2
TGTGCCACCAGCAAAACTGGATCCCTGGAGACCCAGTACTTC | CATSKTGSLETQYF | - | TRBJ2-5 | TRBV15 | -
TGCGCCAGCAGCCAAGATGGGACAGGGTTCTTTCAGCCCCAGCATTTT | CASSQDGTGFFQPQHF | - | TRBJ1-5 | TRBV4-3 | TRBD1
TGTGCCAGCAACGGCAGGGGGCTGAGCTCCTACAATGAGCAGTTCTTC | CASNGRGLSSYNEQFF | many | TRBJ2-1 | TRBV27 | TRBD1
TGCGCCAGCAGAGACAGGGGGCGCGATTATGGCTACACCTTC | CASRDRGRDYGYTF | few | TRBJ1-2 | TRBV4-3 | TRBD1
TGTGCCAGCAGCCTAAACCAGGGTGTACCAAATGAGCAGTTCTTC | CASSLNQGVPNEQFF | few | TRBJ2-1 | TRBV9 | -
TGTGCCAGCAGCCAGTCGAACTTAGCAGCGGGAGCCACAGATACGCAGTATTTT | CASSQSNLAAGATDTQYF | many | TRBJ2-3 | TRBV4-2 | TRBD2
TGTGCCAGCAGCTTGGTGGTTGCGGGACTCACAGATACGCAGTATTTT | CASSLVVAGLTDTQYF | many | TRBJ2-3 | TRBV5-6 | -
TGTGCCAGCAGCGGACCAAAGCAGTTCTTC | CASSGPKQFF | many | TRBJ2-1 | TRBV12-3/TRBV12-4 | -
TGTGCCAGCAGTCGTGTAGGCCAAAACATTCAGTACTTC | CASSRVGQNIQYF | many | TRBJ2-4 | TRBV5-6 | -
TGTGCCAGCAGCTTAAACCCCCCAGATACGCAGTATTTT | CASSLNPPDTQYF | - | TRBJ2-3 | TRBV7-2 | -
TGTGCCAGCATCGGGACAGGGGGGCACGAGCAGTACTTC | CASIGTGGHEQYF | - | TRBJ2-7 | TRBV6-2/TRBV6-3 | TRBD1
TGTGCCAGCAGCTTAGGTAGGCCCAGCGGGAGATTCTATGAGCAGTTCTTC | CASSLGRPSGRFYEQFF | many | TRBJ2-1 | TRBV11-2 | TRBD2
TGTGCCAGCAGTTACGGGGACTCGAAAGAGACCCAGTACTTC | CASSYGDSKETQYF | few | TRBJ2-5 | TRBV6-5 | -
TGTGCCAGCAGTTTTGACACTGCTAACTATGGCTACACCTTC | CASSFDTANYGYTF | few | TRBJ1-2 | TRBV28 | -
TGTGCCAGCAGCTTAGACGGAAACTACGAGCAGTACTTC | CASSLDGNYEQYF | many | TRBJ2-7 | TRBV7-6 | -